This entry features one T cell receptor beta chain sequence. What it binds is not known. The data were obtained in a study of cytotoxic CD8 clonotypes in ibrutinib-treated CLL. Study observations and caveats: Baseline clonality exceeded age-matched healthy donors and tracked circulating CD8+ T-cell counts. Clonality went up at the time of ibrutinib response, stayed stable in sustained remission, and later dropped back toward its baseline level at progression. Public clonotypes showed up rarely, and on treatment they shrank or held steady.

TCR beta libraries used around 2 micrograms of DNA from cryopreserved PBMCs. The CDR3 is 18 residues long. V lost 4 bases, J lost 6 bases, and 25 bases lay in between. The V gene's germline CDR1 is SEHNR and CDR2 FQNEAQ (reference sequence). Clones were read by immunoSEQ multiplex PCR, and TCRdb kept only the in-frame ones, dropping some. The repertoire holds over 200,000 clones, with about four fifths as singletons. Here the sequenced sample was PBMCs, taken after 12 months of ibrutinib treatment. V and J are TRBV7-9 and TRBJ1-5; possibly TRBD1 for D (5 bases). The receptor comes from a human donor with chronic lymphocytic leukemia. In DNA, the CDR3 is TGTGCCAGCAGCTCGACACGGGATGGGGCTTTAAAGGGTCAGCCCCAGCATTTT. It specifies CASSSTRDGALKGQPQHF.